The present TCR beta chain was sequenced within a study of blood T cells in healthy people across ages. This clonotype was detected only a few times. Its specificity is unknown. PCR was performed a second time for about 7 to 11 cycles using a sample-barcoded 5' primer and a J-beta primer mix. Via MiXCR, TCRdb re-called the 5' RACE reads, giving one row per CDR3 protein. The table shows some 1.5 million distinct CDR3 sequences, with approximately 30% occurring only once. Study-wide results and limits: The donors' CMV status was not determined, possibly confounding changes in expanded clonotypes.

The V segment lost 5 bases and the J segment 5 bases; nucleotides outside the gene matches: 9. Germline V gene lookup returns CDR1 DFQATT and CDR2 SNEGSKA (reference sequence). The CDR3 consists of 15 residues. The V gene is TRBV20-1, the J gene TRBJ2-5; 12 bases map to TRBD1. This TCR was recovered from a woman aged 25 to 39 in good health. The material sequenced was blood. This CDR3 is CSAHGTGGSGETQYF. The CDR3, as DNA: TGCAGTGCTCATGGGACAGGGGGCAGTGGGGAGACCCAGTACTTC.